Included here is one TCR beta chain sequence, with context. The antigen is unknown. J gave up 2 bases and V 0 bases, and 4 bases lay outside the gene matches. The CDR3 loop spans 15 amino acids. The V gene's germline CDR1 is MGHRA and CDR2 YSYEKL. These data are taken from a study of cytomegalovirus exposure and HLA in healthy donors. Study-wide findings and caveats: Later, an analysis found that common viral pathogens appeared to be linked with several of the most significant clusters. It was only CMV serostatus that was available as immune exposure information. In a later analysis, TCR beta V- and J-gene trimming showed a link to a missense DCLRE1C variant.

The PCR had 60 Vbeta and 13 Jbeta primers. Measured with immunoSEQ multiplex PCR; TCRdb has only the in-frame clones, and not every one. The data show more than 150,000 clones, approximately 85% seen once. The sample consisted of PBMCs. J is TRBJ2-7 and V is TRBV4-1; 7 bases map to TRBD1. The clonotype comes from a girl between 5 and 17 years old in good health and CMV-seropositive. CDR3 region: CASSQEPGQTYEQYF. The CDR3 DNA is TGCGCCAGCAGCCAAGAACCGGGACAGACCTACGAGCAGTACTTC.